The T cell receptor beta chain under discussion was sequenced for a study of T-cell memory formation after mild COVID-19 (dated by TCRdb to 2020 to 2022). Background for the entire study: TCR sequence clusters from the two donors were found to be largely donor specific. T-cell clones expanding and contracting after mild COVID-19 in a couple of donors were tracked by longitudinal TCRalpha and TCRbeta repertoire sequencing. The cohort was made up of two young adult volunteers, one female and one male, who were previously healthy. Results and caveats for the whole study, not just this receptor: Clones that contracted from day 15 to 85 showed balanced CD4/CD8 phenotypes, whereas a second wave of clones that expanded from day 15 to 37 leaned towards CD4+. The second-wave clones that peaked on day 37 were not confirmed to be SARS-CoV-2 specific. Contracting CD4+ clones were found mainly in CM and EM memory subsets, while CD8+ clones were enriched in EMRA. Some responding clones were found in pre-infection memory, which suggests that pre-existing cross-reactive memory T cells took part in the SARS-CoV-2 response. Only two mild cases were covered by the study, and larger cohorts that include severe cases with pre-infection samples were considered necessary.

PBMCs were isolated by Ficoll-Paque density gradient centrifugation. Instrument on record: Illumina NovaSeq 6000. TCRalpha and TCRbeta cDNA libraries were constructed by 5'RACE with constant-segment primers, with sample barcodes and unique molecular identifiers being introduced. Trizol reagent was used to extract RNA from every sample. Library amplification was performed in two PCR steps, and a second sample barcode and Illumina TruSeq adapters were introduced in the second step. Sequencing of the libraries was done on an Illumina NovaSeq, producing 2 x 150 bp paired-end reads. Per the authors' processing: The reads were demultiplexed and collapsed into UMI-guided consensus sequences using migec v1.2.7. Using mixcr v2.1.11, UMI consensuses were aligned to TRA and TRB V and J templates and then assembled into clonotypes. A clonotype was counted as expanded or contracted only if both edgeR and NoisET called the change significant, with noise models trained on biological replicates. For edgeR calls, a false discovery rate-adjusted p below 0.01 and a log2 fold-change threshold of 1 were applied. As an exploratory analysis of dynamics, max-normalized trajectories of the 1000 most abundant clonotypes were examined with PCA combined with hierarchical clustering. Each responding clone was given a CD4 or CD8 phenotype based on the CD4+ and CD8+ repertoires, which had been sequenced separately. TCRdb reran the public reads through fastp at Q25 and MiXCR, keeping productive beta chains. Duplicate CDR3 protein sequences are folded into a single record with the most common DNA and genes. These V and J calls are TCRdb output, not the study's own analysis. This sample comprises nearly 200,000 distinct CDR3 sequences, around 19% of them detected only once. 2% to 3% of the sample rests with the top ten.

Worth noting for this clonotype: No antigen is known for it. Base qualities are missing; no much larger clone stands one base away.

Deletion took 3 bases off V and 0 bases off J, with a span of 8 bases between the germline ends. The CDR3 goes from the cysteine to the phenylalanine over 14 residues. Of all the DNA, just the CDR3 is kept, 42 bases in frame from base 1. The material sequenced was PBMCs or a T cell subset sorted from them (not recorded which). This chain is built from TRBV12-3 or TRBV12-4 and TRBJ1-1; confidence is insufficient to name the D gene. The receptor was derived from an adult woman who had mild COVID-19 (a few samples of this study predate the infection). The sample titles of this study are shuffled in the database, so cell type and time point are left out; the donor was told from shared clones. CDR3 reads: CASSFGVLNTEAFF. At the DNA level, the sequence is TGTGCCAGCAGTTTTGGGGTGCTGAACACTGAAGCTTTCTTT.